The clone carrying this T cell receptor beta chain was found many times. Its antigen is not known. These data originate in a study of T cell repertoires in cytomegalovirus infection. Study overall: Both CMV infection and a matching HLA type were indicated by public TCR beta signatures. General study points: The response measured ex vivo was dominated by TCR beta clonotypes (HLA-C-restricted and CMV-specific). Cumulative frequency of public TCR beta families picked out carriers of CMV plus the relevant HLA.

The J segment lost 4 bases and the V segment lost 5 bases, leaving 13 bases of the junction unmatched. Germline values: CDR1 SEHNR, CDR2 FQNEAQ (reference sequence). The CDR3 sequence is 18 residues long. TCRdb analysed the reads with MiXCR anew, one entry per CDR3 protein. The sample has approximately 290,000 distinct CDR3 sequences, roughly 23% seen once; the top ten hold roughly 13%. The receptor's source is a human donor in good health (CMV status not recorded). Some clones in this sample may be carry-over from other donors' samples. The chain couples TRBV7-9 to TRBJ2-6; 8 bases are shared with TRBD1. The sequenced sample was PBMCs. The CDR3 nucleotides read TGTGCCAGCAGCCCTAGACAGGGGTTAACGTGGGGGGCCAACGTCCTGACTTTC. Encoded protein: CASSPRQGLTWGANVLTF.